This T cell receptor (beta chain) was captured in a study of cytomegalovirus exposure and HLA in healthy donors. Background on the study: Later analysis reported that the roughly 110 validation repertoires shared the platform of the 650 to 700 first-cohort repertoires. Study results and caveats: In vitro work confirmed that a few CMV-associated chains recognize CMV antigens. Some TCR beta chains (roughly 160 of them) were listed as cytomegalovirus-associated.

Using immunoSEQ multiplex PCR, the repertoire was profiled, and TCRdb retains in-frame clones only, with some absent. The data contain about 140,000 clones, around four fifths of them singletons. This clone was seen a few times. Its cognate antigen is unknown. CDR1 and CDR2 from the germline V gene are SEHNR and FQNEAQ (reference sequence). CDR3 length: 15 residues. Trimming cost V 0 bases and J 9 bases; bases outside gene matches: 9. Source material: PBMCs. The V call is TRBV7-9, the J call TRBJ2-7, with 9 bases matching TRBD2. This receptor was obtained from a woman under 40 in good health and CMV-seronegative. CDR3 sequence: CASSLARGGSAPQYF. The CDR3 bases are TGTGCCAGCAGCTTAGCGCGGGGGGGGTCAGCGCCGCAGTACTTC. The full variable domain, in which reference TRBV7-9 and TRBJ2-7 provide the parts outside the CDR3, is DTGVSQNPRHKITKRGQNVTFRCDPISEHNRLYWYRQTLGQGPEFLTYFQNEAQLEKSRLLSDRFSAERPKGSFSTLEIQRTEQGDSAMYLCASSLARGGSAPQYFGPGTRLTVT.